Below are 10 T cell receptor beta chains sequenced from a single sample in a study of early stage breast cancer tumors. Here immunoSEQ multiplex PCR was the method, and the copy in TCRdb shows in-frame clones only, minus some. The sample shows some 30,000 clones, 80% to 90% of them seen only once. The sequencing sample was made of blood. The receptors derive from a person aged 50-59 years with breast cancer.

The V call is TRBV5-1, the J call TRBJ1-1; TRBD1 matches at 9 bases. This CDR3 has 16 amino acids. Germline lookup yields CDR1 SGHRS and CDR2 YFSETQ. V trimming: 1 base; J trimming: 3 bases; junction bases outside the gene matches: 7. The CDR3 DNA follows: TGCGCCAGCAGCTTGACAGGGGGCTTTGGGGACACTGAAGCTTTCTTT. Translating it yields CASSLTGGFGDTEAFF.

Points on this clone: Compared with germline, one end of the junction differs, possibly owing to a read error. Other DNA variants within this sample encode the same CDR3. This chain joins TRBV10-2 and TRBJ2-7; 10 bases fit TRBD1. The germline CDR1 and CDR2 sequences are WSHSY and SAAADI. This CDR3 is 13 amino acids long. Here the CDR3 DNA reads TGCGCCAGCAGGGCGACAGGGGGCTACGAGCAGTACTTT. Translating gives CASRATGGYEQYF.

This chain uses TRBV9 with TRBJ2-7; 10 bases line up with TRBD2. V dropped 0 bases and J dropped 5; count of bases not matched to a gene: 14. Germline CDR1 reads SGDLS; CDR2 reads YYNGEE. CDR3 size: 18 residues. The CDR3 sequence: CASSVGLAGDLNLDEQYF. CDR3 in DNA: TGTGCCAGCAGCGTAGGTCTAGCGGGAGACCTCAATCTGGACGAGCAGTACTTC. Filled out from reference TRBV9 and TRBJ2-7, the complete variable domain reads DSGVTQTPKHLITATGQRVTLRCSPRSGDLSVYWYQQSLDQGLQFLIQYYNGEERAKGNILERFSAQQFPDLHSELNLSSLELGDSALYFCASSVGLAGDLNLDEQYFGPGTRLTVT.

The chain recombines TRBV10-3 with TRBJ2-6; D might be TRBD1 (5 bases). Germline-derived CDR1 and CDR2 are ENHRY and SYGVKD. V was pared by 0 bases and J by 3 bases, with 9 bases between. This CDR3 comprises 16 residues. The CDR3 sequence is CAISESVGLGANVLTF. In nucleotides, the CDR3 is TGTGCCATCAGTGAGTCGGTGGGGCTTGGGGCCAACGTCCTGACTTTC.

This clone was detected a few times. The genes are TRBV29-1 and TRBJ1-2; 8 nucleotides line up with TRBD1. The CDR3 consists of 13 residues. The J segment lost 7 bases and the V segment lost 4 bases, leaving 8 bases of the junction unmatched. Germline CDR1 and CDR2: SQVTM and ANQGSEA. This CDR3 reads CSVGRQGRGGYTF. For the CDR3, the DNA is TGCAGCGTTGGCCGACAGGGGCGCGGTGGCTACACCTTC.

The CDR3 nucleotides read TGCGCCAGCAGCCAACAACTAGCGCCCCGCGCAGATACGCAGTATTTT. It yields the protein CASSQQLAPRADTQYF. The genes are TRBV4-1 and TRBJ2-3, with 7 bases matching TRBD2. This CDR3 contains 16 residues. The germline gives CDR1 MGHRA, CDR2 YSYEKL. Trimming took 2 bases from V and 4 from J; bases not matched to a gene: 9.

This clone was seen more than once but under ten times. The V call is TRBV6-5, the J call TRBJ1-2; tentatively, D is TRBD1 (5 bases). This CDR3 has 12 residues. V was pared by 7 bases and J by 4 bases, with 10 bases between. Germline V lookup: CDR1 MNHEY, CDR2 SVGAGI. CDR3 nucleotides: TGTGCCAGCACCGAAAGGGGCTATGGCTACACCTTC. Its translation is CASTERGYGYTF.

The chain employs TRBV27 and TRBJ1-5; D is unclear. The germline V gene encodes CDR1 MNHEY and CDR2 SMNVEV (reference sequence). The CDR3 has 15 residues. Between the trimmed V and J ends, which lost 6 bases and 0 bases, there was a span of 12 bases. CDR3 loop: CASRSQWLSNQPQHF. The CDR3 bases are TGTGCCAGCAGGTCTCAATGGCTTAGCAATCAGCCCCAGCATTTT.

This chain links TRBV19 with TRBJ2-7, with a possible D match to TRBD1 (5 bases). Trimming took off 0 bases at V and 3 bases at J, with 9 bases between the two ends. Germline V gives CDR1 LNHDA, CDR2 SQIVND (reference sequence). The CDR3 has 14 amino acids. The CDR3, as DNA: TGTGCCAGTAGTATAGATTTGACAGTCTACGAGCAGTACTTC. It specifies CASSIDLTVYEQYF.

This chain uses TRBV28 with TRBJ2-1; 16 bases are a match to TRBD2. V gave up 2 bases and J gave up 5 bases; unmatched junction bases: 3. Germline CDR1 is MDHEN and CDR2 is SYDVKM. The CDR3 is 17 residues long. CDR3 coding DNA: TGTGCCAGCAGTTTACCGGGACTAGCGGGGGGGCACAATGAGCAGTTCTTC. Translation: CASSLPGLAGGHNEQFF.